Each of the 27 T cell receptor beta chains below was sequenced from the same sample in a study of post-analysis software for immune sequencing data. Built from TCR beta cDNA, the libraries had unique molecular identifiers in them. TCRdb called the PCR reads again in MiXCR, with one record for every CDR3 protein. The table has about 160,000 distinct CDR3 sequences, roughly 35% seen once; the top ten hold approximately 30%. The sample was blood, taken after autologous hematopoietic stem cell transplantation. The receptors were sampled from a girl between 10 and 17 years old with multiple sclerosis.

This clonotype was found many times. The rearrangement links TRBV5-1 to TRBJ2-1; D is tentatively TRBD1 or TRBD2 (6 bases each). Germline V gives CDR1 SGHRS, CDR2 YFSETQ. The CDR3 length is 16 residues. The V end lost 6 bases, the J end lost 1 base, and 17 bases lay between the germline ends. The CDR3 here is CASIPGGRGSYNEQFF. CDR3 coding DNA: TGCGCCAGCATACCCGGGGGCCGGGGGTCCTACAATGAGCAGTTCTTC.

The chain joins TRBV20-1 to TRBJ2-4; the match to TRBD2 covers 7 bases. The DNA end lines up better with TRBJ2-7; the J call may be wrong. CDR3 length: 12 residues. Germline V gives CDR1 DFQATT, CDR2 SNEGSKA (reference sequence). The CDR3, as DNA: TGCAGTGCTAGCCCGACTAGCAGCGAGCAGTACTTC. Translating it yields CSASPTSSEQYF.

At least ten counts were recorded for this clonotype. The rearrangement links TRBV9 to TRBJ1-1; 7 bases fit TRBD1. Looked up from germline, CDR1 is SGDLS and CDR2 is YYNGEE. J lost 0 bases, V lost 4 bases, and 6 bases had no gene match. CDR3 length equals 15 residues. CDR3 sequence reads: CASSPRDSMNTEAFF. CDR3 nucleotides: TGTGCCAGCAGCCCACGGGACAGCATGAACACTGAAGCTTTCTTT.

This clonotype was picked up a small number of times. CDR3 residues: CASSRRGSGYEQYF. The DNA of the CDR3 is TGTGCCAGCAGCCGGCGGGGCAGTGGCTACGAGCAGTACTTC. V is TRBV12-3 or TRBV12-4 and J is TRBJ2-7, with D perhaps matching TRBD2 (6 bases). The CDR3 consists of 14 residues. V gave up 6 bases and J gave up 3 bases, with 15 bases separating them.

This chain joins TRBV28 and TRBJ1-1; D uncertain. Germline V gene data show CDR1 as MDHEN and CDR2 as SYDVKM. The length of the CDR3 is 13 residues. V shed 4 bases and J shed 6 bases, with 12 bases lying between them. This chain's CDR3 is CASSSEVNSEAFF. Here the CDR3 DNA reads TGTGCCAGCAGTTCCGAAGTCAACTCTGAAGCTTTCTTT. Combining the CDR3 with reference TRBV28 and TRBJ1-1 gives the whole variable domain DVKVTQSSRYLVKRTGEKVFLECVQDMDHENMFWYRQDPGLGLRLIYFSYDVKMKEKGDIPEGYSVSREKKERFSLILESASTNQTSMYLCASSSEVNSEAFFGQGTRLTVV.

This sequence joins TRBV5-1 and TRBJ2-1; perhaps TRBD1 as D (6 bases). The V and J ends lost 2 bases and 3 bases respectively, with 9 bases between them. The CDR3 has 14 residues. The germline V gene has CDR1 SGHRS and CDR2 YFSETQ. The CDR3 DNA follows: TGCGCCAGCAGCTTAGCACAGGGCTACAATGAGCAGTTCTTC. This codes for CASSLAQGYNEQFF.

This clonotype showed up just once. The CDR3 DNA follows: TGCAGTGCCCGAATCCGGGACAGGGGAAGGGGCACTGAAGCTTTCTTT. Amino acids: CSARIRDRGRGTEAFF. The chain couples TRBV20-1 to TRBJ1-1; TRBD1 matches 10 bases. V was pared by 6 bases and J by 4 bases, with 14 bases of the junction left unmatched. Germline values: CDR1 DFQATT, CDR2 SNEGSKA (reference sequence). The CDR3 spans 16 residues.

Here the CDR3 DNA reads TGCAGTGCTAGAGTACCGGAGGGGACAGATACGCAGTATTTT. As protein: CSARVPEGTDTQYF. This sequence joins TRBV20-1 and TRBJ2-3; D possibly corresponds to TRBD2 (6 bases). CDR3 length equals 14 residues. Trimming removed 1 base from V and 3 bases from J, with 11 bases in between. Germline V lookup: CDR1 DFQATT, CDR2 SNEGSKA (reference sequence).

The CDR3 reads CASSLWGADTQYF. CDR3 DNA sequence: TGTGCCAGCAGCTTATGGGGAGCAGATACGCAGTATTTT. V usage is TRBV7-2 and J usage is TRBJ2-3, with a weak D call TRBD2 (5 bases). Germline assignment: CDR1 SGHTA and CDR2 FQGNSA. The CDR3 is 13 residues long. Between the trimmed V and J ends, which lost 2 bases and 4 bases, there was a span of 7 bases.

This chain joins TRBV7-2 and TRBJ2-4, with 8 nucleotides matching TRBD1. The closer fit of TRBJ2-7 to the DNA end suggests the J call may be wrong. This CDR3 has 15 amino acids. Germline V gives CDR1 SGHTA, CDR2 FQGNSA. The CDR3, as DNA: TGTGCCAGCAGCCGTGACAGGGGAGGCCTCTACGAGCAGTACTTC. The encoded protein is CASSRDRGGLYEQYF.

This sequence joins TRBV27 and TRBJ1-2; TRBD1 matches at 12 bases. CDR1 and CDR2 (germline): MNHEY, SMNVEV (reference sequence). J was trimmed by 7 bases and V by 4 bases; bases with no gene match: 4. The CDR3 runs to 14 residues. The CDR3 bases are TGTGCCAGCAGTTATGGGACAGGGGGCTCTGGCTACACCTTC. Translated: CASSYGTGGSGYTF.

This rearrangement joins TRBV11-1 to TRBJ2-1; TRBD2 aligns across 11 bases. Germline V gene data show CDR1 as SGHAT and CDR2 as FQDESV (reference sequence). The CDR3 extends over 16 amino acids. Trimming cost V 3 bases and J 5 bases; bases outside gene matches: 6. DNA of the CDR3: TGTGCCAGCAGCTTCTCTAGCGGGAGGCGGGACAATGAGCAGTTCTTC. This codes for CASSFSSGRRDNEQFF.

This chain uses TRBV29-1 with TRBJ2-7; D remains ambiguous. The CDR3 is made up of 11 amino acids. Between the trimmed V and J ends, which lost 6 bases and 7 bases, there was a span of 13 bases. Germline V gene sequence: CDR1 SQVTM, CDR2 ANQGSEA. CDR3 region: CSVLGAREQYF. Here the CDR3 DNA reads TGCAGCGTGCTCGGCGCGCGGGAGCAGTACTTC.

This clonotype was picked up one time. The chain joins TRBV5-1 to TRBJ2-1, with 9 bases aligning to TRBD1. CDR1 SGHRS and CDR2 YFSETQ come from the germline V gene. Losses at the gene ends were 4 bases for V and 3 bases for J; bases not matched to a gene: 2. The CDR3 is 14 amino acids. The CDR3 nucleotides are TGCGCCAGCAGCCCGACAGGGGGCTACAATGAGCAGTTCTTC. This encodes CASSPTGGYNEQFF.

This clonotype was picked up a small number of times. J is TRBJ2-5 and V is TRBV13; 10 positions match TRBD1. The DNA end lines up better with TRBJ2-7; the J call may be wrong. The CDR3 consists of 16 residues. CDR1 and CDR2 from the germline V gene are PRHDT and FYEKMQ (reference sequence). CDR3 sequence: CASSSPGTGVTHEQYF. Written as DNA, the CDR3 is TGTGCCAGCAGCTCCCCCGGGACAGGGGTGACACACGAGCAGTACTTC.

This clonotype was found a few times. V usage is TRBV6-6 and J usage is TRBJ2-3; no reliable D call. The CDR3 has 15 residues. V lost 2 bases to trimming and J lost 4 bases, with 13 bases between them. The germline V gene has CDR1 MNHNY and CDR2 SVGAGI (reference sequence). The CDR3 DNA is TGTGCCAGCAGTTACACCAGACCTGGGGCAGATACGCAGTATTTT. Its translation: CASSYTRPGADTQYF.

This clonotype was found a few times. The chain uses TRBV28 and TRBJ1-2; possibly TRBD1 for D (6 bases). Germline assignment: CDR1 MDHEN and CDR2 SYDVKM. The CDR3 length is 13 residues. With 5 bases removed from V and 7 bases from J, the gap between germline ends came to 14 bases. The CDR3 region is CASSHTGGCGYTF. The DNA for the CDR3 is TGTGCCAGCAGTCATACGGGGGGCTGTGGCTACACCTTC.

The chain carries TRBV2 and TRBJ2-1; 11 bases line up with TRBD1. J was trimmed by 5 bases and V by 6 bases; bases with no gene match: 6. This CDR3 is 15 amino acids long. CDR1 SNHLY and CDR2 FYNNEI come from the germline V gene. CDR3 sequence reads: CASSAGTGGDNEQFF. The CDR3 coding sequence is TGTGCCAGCAGCGCCGGGACAGGGGGTGACAATGAGCAGTTCTTC.

The V call is TRBV28, the J call TRBJ2-5, with 7 bases that match TRBD1. J was trimmed by 2 bases and V by 3 bases; bases with no gene match: 9. The CDR3 loop spans 16 amino acids. The germline CDR1 and CDR2 sequences are MDHEN and SYDVKM. CDR3 sequence reads: CASSFSKGTVQETQYF. The CDR3 DNA follows: TGTGCCAGCAGTTTTTCCAAGGGGACAGTTCAAGAGACCCAGTACTTC. The whole variable domain, filled in from reference TRBV28 and TRBJ2-5, reads DVKVTQSSRYLVKRTGEKVFLECVQDMDHENMFWYRQDPGLGLRLIYFSYDVKMKEKGDIPEGYSVSREKKERFSLILESASTNQTSMYLCASSFSKGTVQETQYFGPGTRLLVL.

The sample holds a few counts of this clonotype. The chain links TRBV12-3 or TRBV12-4 to TRBJ2-5, with TRBD2 matching over 13 bases. The CDR3 sequence is 15 residues long. Trimming removed 5 bases from V and 1 base from J; junction bases left unmatched: 1. CDR3: CASSGTSGTQETQYF. As DNA, the CDR3 is TGTGCCAGCAGTGGGACTAGCGGGACCCAAGAGACCCAGTACTTC.

This rearrangement joins TRBV7-2 to TRBJ1-1; 8 positions agree with TRBD1. The ends lost 1 base at V and 6 bases at J; junction bases unmatched: 13. CDR3 length: 17 amino acids. The germline CDR1 and CDR2 sequences are SGHTA and FQGNSA. CDR3: CASSLVAGTGFRAEAFF. Written as DNA, the CDR3 is TGTGCCAGCAGCTTAGTGGCCGGGACAGGTTTTAGGGCTGAAGCTTTCTTT.

This chain joins TRBV10-3 and TRBJ2-2, with 10 positions matching TRBD2. Germline V gene data show CDR1 as ENHRY and CDR2 as SYGVKD. The CDR3 totals 15 residues. V was clipped by 4 bases and J by 4 bases; unmatched bases: 3. The CDR3 sequence is CAISVGLARTGELFF. The CDR3 region has the DNA TGTGCCATCAGTGTGGGACTAGCGCGCACCGGGGAGCTGTTTTTT.

V usage is TRBV5-1 and J usage is TRBJ2-5; D gene uncertain. The germline CDR1 and CDR2 sequences are SGHRS and YFSETQ. V was pared by 2 bases and J by 3 bases, with 5 bases between. This CDR3 comprises 12 residues. CDR3 bases: TGCGCCAGCAGCTTAACAGAAGAGACCCAGTACTTC. Its translation is CASSLTEETQYF.

As to this clonotype: A much larger clone sits a single nucleotide away, making a read error possible. The chain has TRBV6-5 and TRBJ1-5; D is possibly TRBD1 (5 bases). Germline V CDR1 and CDR2: MNHEY, SVGAGI. This CDR3 has 15 amino acids. The CDR3 is CASSYSEGSDQSQHF. Here the CDR3 DNA reads TGTGCCAGCAGTTACTCGGAGGGGTCGGATCAGTCCCAGCATTTT.

DNA of the CDR3: TGCAGTTATTTGAGAGATGAGCAGTTCTTC. Its translation: CSYLRDEQFF. The chain couples TRBV20-1 to TRBJ2-1; D is unresolved. V was pared by 8 bases and J by 8 bases, with 10 bases between. The germline V gene has CDR1 DFQATT and CDR2 SNEGSKA (reference sequence). This CDR3 comprises 10 residues.

This chain links TRBV6-1 with TRBJ2-5; 13 bases are a match to TRBD2. This CDR3 region has 17 residues. Trimming at V came to 7 bases and at J to 4 bases, leaving 12 bases not matched to a gene. Germline-derived CDR1 and CDR2 are MNHNS and SASEGT. This chain's CDR3 is CASTLPGLAGDLETQYF. CDR3 DNA: TGTGCCAGCACCCTCCCTGGACTAGCGGGGGATCTAGAGACCCAGTACTTC.

V usage is TRBV9 and J usage is TRBJ2-5; D possibly corresponds to TRBD2 (7 bases). The CDR3 consists of 16 residues. The V gene's germline CDR1 is SGDLS and CDR2 YYNGEE. V was clipped by 0 bases and J by 5 bases, with 17 bases between them. Here the CDR3 reads CASSVGMRGGTETQYF. CDR3 nucleotides: TGTGCCAGCAGCGTAGGTATGCGCGGGGGCACGGAGACCCAGTACTTC.